These T cell receptor beta chains were read from a single sample in a study of T-cell reconstitution after alpha-beta-depleted transplantation in children. TCRdb processed the PCR reads anew with MiXCR; each CDR3 protein has one entry. This table has about 540,000 distinct CDR3 sequences, 20% to 30% appearing once. This sample comprised PBMCs, obtained before TCRalphabeta/CD19-depleted stem cell transplant. The receptors derive from a boy younger than two with Wiskott-Aldrich syndrome, due to receive a stem cell transplant. CDR3s leave out the opening cysteine and the closing phenylalanine or tryptophan. Fields, in order: V gene, CDR3 protein.

v_gene: TRBV5-1
CDR3aa: ASSLISSGSYNEQF

v_gene: TRBV20-1
CDR3aa: SATRQDLNSPLH

v_gene: TRBV10-3
CDR3aa: AIGTDIYEQY

v_gene: TRBV6-5
CDR3aa: ASSYGRSRGEQY

v_gene: TRBV10-3
CDR3aa: AIRTTDSYGYT

v_gene: TRBV20-1
CDR3aa: SATQIASGRAETQY

v_gene: TRBV7-2
CDR3aa: ASSAPGREGYNEQF

v_gene: TRBV18
CDR3aa: ASSPRLGDTQY

v_gene: TRBV10-3
CDR3aa: AISDYRGGYT

v_gene: TRBV5-5
CDR3aa: ASSLTGTGGLY

v_gene: TRBV11-2
CDR3aa: ASSLKFFRRGGSNEQF

v_gene: TRBV6-5
CDR3aa: ASSYVDSTAGYT

v_gene: TRBV27
CDR3aa: ASSLWTERGELF

v_gene: TRBV5-6
CDR3aa: ASSPTGQGENIQY

v_gene: TRBV5-1
CDR3aa: ASSPTRSRAWSDNEQF

v_gene: TRBV29-1
CDR3aa: SVVRSYEQY

v_gene: TRBV20-1
CDR3aa: SARPTGGTDTQY

v_gene: TRBV4-1
CDR3aa: ASSQDLERLRGGSTDTQY

v_gene: TRBV14
CDR3aa: ASTPPDGIEAF

v_gene: TRBV10-3
CDR3aa: AIRPEGGGDIQY

v_gene: TRBV10-3
CDR3aa: AISAAVNTEAF

v_gene: TRBV5-1
CDR3aa: ASSFHSGGTEAF

v_gene: TRBV6-1
CDR3aa: ASAILATNTGELF

v_gene: TRBV10-3
CDR3aa: AISSGGIAGTGELF

v_gene: TRBV20-1
CDR3aa: SARGVAGPFEQY

v_gene: TRBV7-2
CDR3aa: ASSPLVSHEQY

v_gene: TRBV5-1
CDR3aa: ASSTGLASYNEQF

v_gene: TRBV30
CDR3aa: AWSVKGGRGSYNEQF

v_gene: TRBV7-2
CDR3aa: ASSFRGGHNQPQH

v_gene: TRBV20-1
CDR3aa: SARGLGNTIY

v_gene: TRBV28
CDR3aa: ASRPQGEHEQY

v_gene: TRBV19
CDR3aa: ASSIVPTLLYNEQF

v_gene: TRBV5-1
CDR3aa: ASWDLQNNEQF

v_gene: TRBV18
CDR3aa: ASSPGQGPGEQY

v_gene: TRBV5-1
CDR3aa: ASSLKGDRGRNQPQH

v_gene: TRBV29-1
CDR3aa: SVSEPSTDTQY

v_gene: TRBV5-1
CDR3aa: ASSLGGSPSYEQY

v_gene: TRBV7-9
CDR3aa: ASSKTGDSNQPQH

v_gene: TRBV5-1
CDR3aa: ASSWDGYSNQPQH

v_gene: TRBV5-1
CDR3aa: ASSLRPSGRAQLRETQY

v_gene: TRBV12-3/TRBV12-4
CDR3aa: ASSRQGVSETQY

v_gene: TRBV6-1
CDR3aa: AIAPSGSGTGELF

v_gene: TRBV20-1
CDR3aa: SARVVNTEAF

v_gene: TRBV28
CDR3aa: ASRAGPRTGELF